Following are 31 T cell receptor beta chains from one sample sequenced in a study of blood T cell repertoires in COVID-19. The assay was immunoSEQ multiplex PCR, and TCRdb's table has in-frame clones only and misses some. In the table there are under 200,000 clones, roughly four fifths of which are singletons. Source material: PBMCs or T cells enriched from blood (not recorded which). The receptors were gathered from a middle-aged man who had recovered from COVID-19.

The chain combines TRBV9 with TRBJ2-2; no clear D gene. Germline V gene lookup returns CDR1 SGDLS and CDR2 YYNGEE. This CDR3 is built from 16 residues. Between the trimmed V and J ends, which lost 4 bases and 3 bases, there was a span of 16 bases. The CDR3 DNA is TGTGCCAGCAGCCCCCACCAACGAACTGACACCGGGGAGCTGTTTTTT. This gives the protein CASSPHQRTDTGELFF.

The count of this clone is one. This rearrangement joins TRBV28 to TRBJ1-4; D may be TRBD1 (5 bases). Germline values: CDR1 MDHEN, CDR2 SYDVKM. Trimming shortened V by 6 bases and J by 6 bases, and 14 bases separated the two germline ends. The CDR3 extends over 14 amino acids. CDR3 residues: CASRPASGDEKLFF. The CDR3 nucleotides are TGTGCCAGCAGACCCGCATCGGGGGATGAAAAACTGTTTTTT.

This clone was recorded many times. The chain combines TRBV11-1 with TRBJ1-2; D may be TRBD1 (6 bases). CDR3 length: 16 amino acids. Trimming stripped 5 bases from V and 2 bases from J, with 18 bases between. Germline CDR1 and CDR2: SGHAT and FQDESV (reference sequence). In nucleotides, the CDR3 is TGTGCCAGCAGCCCCGCCGGCGACAGGAGGAACTATGGCTACACCTTC. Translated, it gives CASSPAGDRRNYGYTF.

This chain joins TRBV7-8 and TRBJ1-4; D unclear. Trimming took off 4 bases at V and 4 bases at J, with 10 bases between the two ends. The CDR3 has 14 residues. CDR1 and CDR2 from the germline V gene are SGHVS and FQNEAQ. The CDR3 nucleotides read TGTGCCAGCAGCTCTAGATACCATAATGAAAAACTGTTTTTT. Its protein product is CASSSRYHNEKLFF.

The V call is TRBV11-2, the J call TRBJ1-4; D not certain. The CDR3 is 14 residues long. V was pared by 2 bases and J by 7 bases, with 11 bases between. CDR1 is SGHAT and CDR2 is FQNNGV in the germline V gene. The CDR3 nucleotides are TGTGCCAGCAGCTTACAGGCCTTCAGTGAAAAACTGTTTTTT. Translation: CASSLQAFSEKLFF.

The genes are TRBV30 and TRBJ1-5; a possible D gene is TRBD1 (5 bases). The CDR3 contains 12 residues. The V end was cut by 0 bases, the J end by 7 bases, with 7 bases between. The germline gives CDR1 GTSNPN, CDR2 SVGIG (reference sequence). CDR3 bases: TGTGCCTGGAGTGTGGGGGGACAGCCCCAGCATTTT. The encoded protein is CAWSVGGQPQHF.

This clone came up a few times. The CDR3 spells CASSLSQARGELFF. In DNA form, the CDR3 reads TGTGCCAGCAGCTTATCACAGGCGCGTGGGGAGCTGTTTTTT. V gene TRBV11-3 combines with J gene TRBJ2-2; the D gene is possibly TRBD1 (5 bases). The V end was cut by 2 bases, the J end by 8 bases, with 12 bases between. Germline lookup yields CDR1 SGHNT and CDR2 YENEEA. The CDR3 sequence is 14 residues long.

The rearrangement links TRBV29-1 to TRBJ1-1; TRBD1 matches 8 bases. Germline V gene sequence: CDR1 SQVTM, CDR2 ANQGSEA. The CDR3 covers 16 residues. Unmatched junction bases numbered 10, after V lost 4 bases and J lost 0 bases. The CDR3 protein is CSVGRGTGGMNTEAFF. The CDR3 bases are TGCAGCGTTGGGCGAGGGACAGGCGGCATGAACACTGAAGCTTTCTTT.

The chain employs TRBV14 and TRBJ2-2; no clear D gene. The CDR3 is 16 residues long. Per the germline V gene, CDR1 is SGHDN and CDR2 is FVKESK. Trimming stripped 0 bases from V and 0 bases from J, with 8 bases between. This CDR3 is CASSQEQTSNTGELFF. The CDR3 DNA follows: TGTGCCAGCAGCCAAGAGCAGACATCGAACACCGGGGAGCTGTTTTTT.

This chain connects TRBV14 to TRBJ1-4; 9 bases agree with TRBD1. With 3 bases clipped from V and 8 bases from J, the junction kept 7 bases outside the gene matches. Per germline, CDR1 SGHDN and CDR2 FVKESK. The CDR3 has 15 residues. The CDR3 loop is CASSHRQGVREKLFF. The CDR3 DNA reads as TGTGCCAGCAGCCACAGACAGGGGGTGAGAGAAAAACTGTTTTTT.

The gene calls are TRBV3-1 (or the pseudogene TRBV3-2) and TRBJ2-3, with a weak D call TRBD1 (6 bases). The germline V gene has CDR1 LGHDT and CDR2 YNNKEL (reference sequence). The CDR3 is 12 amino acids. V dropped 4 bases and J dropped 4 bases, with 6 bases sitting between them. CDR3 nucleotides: TGTGCCAGCAGCCCAGGGGCAGATACGCAGTATTTT. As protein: CASSPGADTQYF.

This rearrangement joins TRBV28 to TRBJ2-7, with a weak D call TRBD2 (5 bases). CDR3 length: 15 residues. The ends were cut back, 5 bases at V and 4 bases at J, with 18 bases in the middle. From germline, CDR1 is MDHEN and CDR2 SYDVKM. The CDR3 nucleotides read TGTGCCAGCAGTCGACTAACCCAGACCCTTTACGAGCAGTACTTC. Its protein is CASSRLTQTLYEQYF.

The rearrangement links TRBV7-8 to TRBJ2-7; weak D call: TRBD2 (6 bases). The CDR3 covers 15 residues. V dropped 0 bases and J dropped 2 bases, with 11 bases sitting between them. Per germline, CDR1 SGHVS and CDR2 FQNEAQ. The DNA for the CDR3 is TGTGCCAGCAGCTTAGCGGAGGGCTACCCCTACGAGCAGTACTTC. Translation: CASSLAEGYPYEQYF.

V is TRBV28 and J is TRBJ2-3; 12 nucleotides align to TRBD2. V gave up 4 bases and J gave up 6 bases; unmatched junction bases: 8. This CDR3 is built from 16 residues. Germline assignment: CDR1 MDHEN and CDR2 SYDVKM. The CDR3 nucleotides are TGTGCCAGCAGTTCCCTGACTAGCGGGGGAGGGGATACGCAGTATTTT. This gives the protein CASSSLTSGGGDTQYF.

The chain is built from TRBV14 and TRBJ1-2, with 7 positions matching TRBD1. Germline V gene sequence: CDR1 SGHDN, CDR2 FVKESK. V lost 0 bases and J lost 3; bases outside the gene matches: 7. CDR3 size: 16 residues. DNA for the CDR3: TGTGCCAGCAGCCAAGAGGTATCAGGGGGAGACTATGGCTACACCTTC. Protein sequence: CASSQEVSGGDYGYTF.

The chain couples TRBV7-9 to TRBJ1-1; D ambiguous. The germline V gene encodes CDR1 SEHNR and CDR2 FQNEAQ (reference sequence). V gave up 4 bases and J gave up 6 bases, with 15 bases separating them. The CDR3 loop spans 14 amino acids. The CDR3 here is CASSSPPPRPEAFF. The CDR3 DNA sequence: TGTGCCAGCAGCTCCCCACCGCCGCGGCCTGAAGCTTTCTTT. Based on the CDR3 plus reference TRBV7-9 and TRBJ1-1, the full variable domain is DTGVSQNPRHKITKRGQNVTFRCDPISEHNRLYWYRQTLGQGPEFLTYFQNEAQLEKSRLLSDRFSAERPKGSFSTLEIQRTEQGDSAMYLCASSSPPPRPEAFFGQGTRLTVV.

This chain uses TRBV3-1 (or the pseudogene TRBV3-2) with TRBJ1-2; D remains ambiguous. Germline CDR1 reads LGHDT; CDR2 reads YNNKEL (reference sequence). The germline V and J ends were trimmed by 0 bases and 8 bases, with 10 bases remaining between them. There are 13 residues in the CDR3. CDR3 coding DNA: TGTGCCAGCAGCCAAGATTCCCAGGCCGGCTACACCTTC. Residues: CASSQDSQAGYTF.

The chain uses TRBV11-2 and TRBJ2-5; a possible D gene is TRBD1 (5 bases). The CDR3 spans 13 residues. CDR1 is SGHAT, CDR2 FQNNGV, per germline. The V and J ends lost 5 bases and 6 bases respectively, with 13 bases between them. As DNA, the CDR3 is TGTGCCAGCAGCAAAGACAGTCCGCAGACCCAGTACTTC. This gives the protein CASSKDSPQTQYF.

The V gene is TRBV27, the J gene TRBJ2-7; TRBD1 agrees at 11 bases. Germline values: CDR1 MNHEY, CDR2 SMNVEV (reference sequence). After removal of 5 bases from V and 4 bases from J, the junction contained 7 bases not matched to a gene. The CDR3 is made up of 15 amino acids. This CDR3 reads CASSPRGTGGYEQYF. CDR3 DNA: TGTGCCAGCAGTCCCCGAGGGACAGGGGGTTACGAGCAGTACTTC.

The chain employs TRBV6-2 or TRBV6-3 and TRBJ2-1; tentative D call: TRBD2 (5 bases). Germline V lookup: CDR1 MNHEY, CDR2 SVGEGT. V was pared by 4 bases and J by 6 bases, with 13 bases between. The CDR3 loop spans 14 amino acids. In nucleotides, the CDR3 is TGTGCCAGCAGTTTATGGACTGGGAGCAATGAGCAGTTCTTC. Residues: CASSLWTGSNEQFF.

The CDR3 nucleotides read TGCGCCAGCAGACTGGGCGGGAGCGCCGCCCACGCGAACACCGGGGAGCTGTTTTTT. Translated: CASRLGGSAAHANTGELFF. The gene calls are TRBV5-1 and TRBJ2-2; 7 bases agree with TRBD2. The CDR3 extends over 19 amino acids. Trimming at V came to 5 bases and at J to 0 bases, leaving 16 bases not matched to a gene. CDR1 SGHRS and CDR2 YFSETQ come from the germline V gene.

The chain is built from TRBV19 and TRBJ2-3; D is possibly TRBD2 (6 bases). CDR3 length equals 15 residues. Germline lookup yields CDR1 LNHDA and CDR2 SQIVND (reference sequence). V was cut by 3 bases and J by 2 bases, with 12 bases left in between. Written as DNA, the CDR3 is TGTGCCAGTAGTATGCTCCGGGGGAACACAGATACGCAGTATTTT. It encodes CASSMLRGNTDTQYF.

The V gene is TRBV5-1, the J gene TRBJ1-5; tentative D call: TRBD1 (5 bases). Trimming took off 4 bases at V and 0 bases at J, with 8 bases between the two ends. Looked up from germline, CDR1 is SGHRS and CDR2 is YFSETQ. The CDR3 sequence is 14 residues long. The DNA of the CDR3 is TGCGCCAGCAGCCCTCAGGGTAGCAATCAGCCCCAGCATTTT. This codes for CASSPQGSNQPQHF.

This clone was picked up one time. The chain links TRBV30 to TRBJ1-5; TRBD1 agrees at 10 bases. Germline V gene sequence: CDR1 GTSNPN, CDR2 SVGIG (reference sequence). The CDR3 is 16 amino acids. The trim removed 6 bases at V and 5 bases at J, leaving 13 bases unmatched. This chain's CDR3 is CACGAGTGDPDQPQHF. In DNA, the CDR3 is TGTGCCTGCGGAGCCGGGACAGGGGACCCGGATCAGCCCCAGCATTTT.

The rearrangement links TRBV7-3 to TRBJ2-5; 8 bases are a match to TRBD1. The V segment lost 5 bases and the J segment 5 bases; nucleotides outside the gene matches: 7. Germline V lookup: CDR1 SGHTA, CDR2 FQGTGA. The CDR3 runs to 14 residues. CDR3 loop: CASSQTGGWETQYF. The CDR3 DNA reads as TGTGCCAGCAGCCAAACAGGGGGGTGGGAGACCCAGTACTTC. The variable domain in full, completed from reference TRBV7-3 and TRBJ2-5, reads GAGVSQTPSNKVTEKGKYVELRCDPISGHTALYWYRQSLGQGPEFLIYFQGTGAADDSGLPNDRFFAVRPEGSVSTLKIQRTERGDSAVYLCASSQTGGWETQYFGPGTRLLVL.

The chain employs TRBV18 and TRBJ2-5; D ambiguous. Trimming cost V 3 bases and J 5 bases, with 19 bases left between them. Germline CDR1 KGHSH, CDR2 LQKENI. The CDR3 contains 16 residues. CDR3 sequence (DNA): TGTGCCAGCTCACCCTCCACGGTGGTAGTTCGGGAGACCCAGTACTTC. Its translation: CASSPSTVVVRETQYF.

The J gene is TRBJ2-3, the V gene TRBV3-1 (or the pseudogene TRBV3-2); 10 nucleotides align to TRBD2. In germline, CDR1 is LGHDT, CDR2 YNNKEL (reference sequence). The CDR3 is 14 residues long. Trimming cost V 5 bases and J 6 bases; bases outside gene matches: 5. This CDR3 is CASSSTSGFDTQYF. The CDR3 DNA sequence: TGTGCCAGCAGCTCGACTAGCGGGTTTGATACGCAGTATTTT.

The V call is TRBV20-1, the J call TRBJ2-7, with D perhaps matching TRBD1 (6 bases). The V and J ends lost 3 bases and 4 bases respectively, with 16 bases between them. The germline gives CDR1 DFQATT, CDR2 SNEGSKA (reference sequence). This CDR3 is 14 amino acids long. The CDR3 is CSASSEGVGYEQYF. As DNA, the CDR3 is TGCAGTGCTAGTTCAGAGGGGGTTGGTTACGAGCAGTACTTC.

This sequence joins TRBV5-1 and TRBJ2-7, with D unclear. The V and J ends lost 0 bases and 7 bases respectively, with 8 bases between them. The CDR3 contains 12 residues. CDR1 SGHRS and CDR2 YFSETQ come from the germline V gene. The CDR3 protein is CASSLGRGEQYF. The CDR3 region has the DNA TGCGCCAGCAGCTTGGGTCGAGGAGAGCAGTACTTC. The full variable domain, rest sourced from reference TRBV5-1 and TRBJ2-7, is KAGVTQTPRYLIKTRGQQVTLSCSPISGHRSVSWYQQTPGQGLQFLFEYFSETQRNKGNFPGRFSGRQFSNSRSEMNVSTLELGDSALYLCASSLGRGEQYFGPGTRLTVT.

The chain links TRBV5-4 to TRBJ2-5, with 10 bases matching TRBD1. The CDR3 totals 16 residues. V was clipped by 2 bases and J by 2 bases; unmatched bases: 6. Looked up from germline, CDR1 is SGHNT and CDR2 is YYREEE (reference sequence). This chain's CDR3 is CASSLLGQGVQETQYF. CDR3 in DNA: TGTGCCAGCAGCTTACTCGGACAGGGGGTACAAGAGACCCAGTACTTC.

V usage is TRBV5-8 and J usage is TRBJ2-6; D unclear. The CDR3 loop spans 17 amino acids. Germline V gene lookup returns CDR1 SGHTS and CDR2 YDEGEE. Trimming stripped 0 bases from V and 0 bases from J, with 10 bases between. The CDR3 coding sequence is TGTGCCAGCAGCTTGGGGAGATTCTCCTCTGGGGCCAACGTCCTGACTTTC. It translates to CASSLGRFSSGANVLTF. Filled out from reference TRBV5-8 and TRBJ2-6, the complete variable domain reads EAGVTQSPTHLIKTRGQQATLRCSPISGHTSVYWYQQALGLGLQFLLWYDEGEERNRGNFPPRFSGRQFPNYSSELNVNALELEDSALYLCASSLGRFSSGANVLTFGAGSRLTVL.